This is a list of T cell receptor beta chains from one sample in a study of blood T cell repertoires in COVID-19. This table comes from immunoSEQ multiplex PCR, and its TCRdb copy is limited to in-frame clones, with some not included. The profile shows tens of thousands of clones, more than 80% of them singletons. Sample: peripheral blood. These receptors originate from a man in his 60s with acute or convalescent COVID-19. CDR3s include the opening cysteine and the closing phenylalanine or tryptophan. Each record gives: V gene, D gene, J gene, clone size, CDR3 DNA, CDR3 protein. D genes are given only for firm matches. The size entry is marked missing in some rows and otherwise reads once, few, many or a size class.

TRBV6-2/TRBV6-3,TRBD1,TRBJ1-4,-,TGTGCCAGCAGTTCCCGACAGGGGGCAGGGGAAAAACTGTTTTTT,CASSSRQGAGEKLFF
TRBV7-9,-,TRBJ1-6,-,TGTGCCAGCAGCCCCTCGGAGGGGAATTCACCCCTCCACTTT,CASSPSEGNSPLHF
TRBV27,-,TRBJ1-1,-,TGTGCCAGCAGTTCATACCGGGATTTGAACACTGAAGCTTTCTTT,CASSSYRDLNTEAFF
TRBV3-1/TRBV3-2,TRBD1,TRBJ1-2,-,TGTGCCAGCAGCCAAGAATATGAAGGGGGCAGATGCACCTTC,CASSQEYEGGRCTF
TRBV11-2,-,TRBJ2-5,-,TGTGCCAGCAGCTTACTTACCGAGAGCCAGTACTTC,CASSLLTESQYF
TRBV7-2,-,TRBJ1-5,-,TGTGCCAGCAGCCTCCGACAGAATCAGCCCCAGCATTTT,CASSLRQNQPQHF
TRBV5-1,TRBD1,TRBJ1-5,-,TGCGCCAGCAGCTGGACAGGGTCGGAAGATCAGCCCCAGCATTTT,CASSWTGSEDQPQHF
TRBV11-3,-,TRBJ2-1,-,TGTGCCAGCAGCTTAGAGAGTTACAATGAGCAGTTCTTC,CASSLESYNEQFF
TRBV27,-,TRBJ1-4,-,TGTGCCAGCAGTACCACAGGAACACTTAATGAAAAACTGTTTTTT,CASSTTGTLNEKLFF
TRBV11-2,-,TRBJ1-3,once,TGTGCCAGCAGCTTAGACAGGGTAGCTGGAAACACCATATATTTT,CASSLDRVAGNTIYF
TRBV24-1,-,TRBJ2-5,-,TGTGCCACCAGTGATACTACAGGGTTACAAGAGACCCAGTACTTC,CATSDTTGLQETQYF
TRBV9,TRBD2,TRBJ2-1,once,TGTGCCAGCAGCTTTAGCGGGGGGGCATCCAATGAGCAGTTCTTC,CASSFSGGASNEQFF
TRBV2,-,TRBJ1-5,-,TGTGCCAGCAGTGGCCAGTACAATCAGCCCCAGCATTTT,CASSGQYNQPQHF
TRBV4-2,-,TRBJ2-7,once,TGTGCCAGCAGCCAAGTCGGAGTCCACGAGCAGTACTTC,CASSQVGVHEQYF
TRBV7-3,-,TRBJ1-1,-,TGTGCCAGCAGCAACACGAATTATGGCATGAACACTGAAGCTTTCTTT,CASSNTNYGMNTEAFF
TRBV19,-,TRBJ1-2,-,TGTGCCAGTAGTATTCTTCGGTCAGGGGACCGCGGCTACACCTTC,CASSILRSGDRGYTF
TRBV7-3,TRBD1,TRBJ2-7,-,TGTGCCAGCAGCTTAATGTTCGGACAGGGATACGAGCAGTACTTC,CASSLMFGQGYEQYF
TRBV29-1,-,TRBJ2-3,-,TGCAGCGTTGAATGGTGGGGGGAACACACAGATACGCAGTATTTT,CSVEWWGEHTDTQYF
TRBV28,TRBD1,TRBJ1-1,-,TGTGCCAGCAGGGGACAGGGGGCGCGGAACACTGAAGCTTTCTTT,CASRGQGARNTEAFF
TRBV6-6,-,TRBJ1-2,-,TGTGCCAGCACCACCCCAAGGGGTGGCTACACCTTC,CASTTPRGGYTF
TRBV12-3/TRBV12-4,-,TRBJ2-3,-,TGTGCCAGCAGTCCAGGGATGGGGTATACGCAGTATTTT,CASSPGMGYTQYF
TRBV7-3,-,TRBJ2-3,-,TGTGCCAGCAGCTTAGGCCCAGCGGGCACAGATACGCAGTATTTT,CASSLGPAGTDTQYF
TRBV9,TRBD1,TRBJ1-2,-,TGTGCCAGCAGGGCACAGGGGGATAGGAGCTATGGCTACACCTTC,CASRAQGDRSYGYTF
TRBV10-2,-,TRBJ1-5,-,TGCGCCAGCAGAACTAACAGGGCCGACCAGCCCCAGCATTTT,CASRTNRADQPQHF
TRBV7-9,-,TRBJ1-1,-,TGTGCCAGCAGCTTAACAGGGAACACTGAAGCTTTCTTT,CASSLTGNTEAFF
TRBV11-3,-,TRBJ2-5,-,TGTGCCAGCAGCGCGGGGCAGGGCCCCCAAGAGACCCAGTACTTC,CASSAGQGPQETQYF
TRBV6-5,-,TRBJ1-2,-,TGTGCCAGCAGTAACCCGGGAATTGGCTACACCTTC,CASSNPGIGYTF